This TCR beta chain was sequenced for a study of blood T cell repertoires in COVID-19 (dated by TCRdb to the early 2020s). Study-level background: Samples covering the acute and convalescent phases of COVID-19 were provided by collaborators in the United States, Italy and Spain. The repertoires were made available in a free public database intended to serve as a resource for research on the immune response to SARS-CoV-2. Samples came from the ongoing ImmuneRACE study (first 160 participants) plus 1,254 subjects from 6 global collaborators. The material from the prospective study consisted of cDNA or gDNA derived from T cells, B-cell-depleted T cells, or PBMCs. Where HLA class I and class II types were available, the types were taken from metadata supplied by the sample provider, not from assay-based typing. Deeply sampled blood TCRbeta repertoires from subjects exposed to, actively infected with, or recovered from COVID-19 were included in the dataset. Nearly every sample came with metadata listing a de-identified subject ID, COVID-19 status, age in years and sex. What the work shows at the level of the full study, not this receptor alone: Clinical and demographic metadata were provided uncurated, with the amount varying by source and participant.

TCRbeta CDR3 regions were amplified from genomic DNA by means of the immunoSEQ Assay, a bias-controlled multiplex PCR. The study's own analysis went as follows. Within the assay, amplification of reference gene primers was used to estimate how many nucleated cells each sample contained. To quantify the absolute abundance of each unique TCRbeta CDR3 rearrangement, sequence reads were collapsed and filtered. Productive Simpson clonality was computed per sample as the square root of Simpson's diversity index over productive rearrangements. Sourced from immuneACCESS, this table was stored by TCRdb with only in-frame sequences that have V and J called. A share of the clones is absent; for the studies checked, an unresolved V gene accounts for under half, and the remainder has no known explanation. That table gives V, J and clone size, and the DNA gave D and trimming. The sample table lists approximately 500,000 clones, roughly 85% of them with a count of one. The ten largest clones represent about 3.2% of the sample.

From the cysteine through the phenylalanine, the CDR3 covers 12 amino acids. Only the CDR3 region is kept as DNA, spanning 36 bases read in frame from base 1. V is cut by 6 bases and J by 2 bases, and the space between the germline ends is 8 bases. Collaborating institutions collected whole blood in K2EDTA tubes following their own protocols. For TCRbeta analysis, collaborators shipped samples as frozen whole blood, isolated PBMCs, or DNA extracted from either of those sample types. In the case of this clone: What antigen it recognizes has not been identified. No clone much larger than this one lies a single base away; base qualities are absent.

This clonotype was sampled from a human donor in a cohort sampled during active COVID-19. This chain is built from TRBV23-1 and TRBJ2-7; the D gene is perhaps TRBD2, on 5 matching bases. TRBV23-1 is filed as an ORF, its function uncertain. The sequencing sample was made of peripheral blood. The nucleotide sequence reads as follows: TGCGCCAGCAGGGCGGAGGCCTACGAGCAGTACTTC. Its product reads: CASRAEAYEQYF.